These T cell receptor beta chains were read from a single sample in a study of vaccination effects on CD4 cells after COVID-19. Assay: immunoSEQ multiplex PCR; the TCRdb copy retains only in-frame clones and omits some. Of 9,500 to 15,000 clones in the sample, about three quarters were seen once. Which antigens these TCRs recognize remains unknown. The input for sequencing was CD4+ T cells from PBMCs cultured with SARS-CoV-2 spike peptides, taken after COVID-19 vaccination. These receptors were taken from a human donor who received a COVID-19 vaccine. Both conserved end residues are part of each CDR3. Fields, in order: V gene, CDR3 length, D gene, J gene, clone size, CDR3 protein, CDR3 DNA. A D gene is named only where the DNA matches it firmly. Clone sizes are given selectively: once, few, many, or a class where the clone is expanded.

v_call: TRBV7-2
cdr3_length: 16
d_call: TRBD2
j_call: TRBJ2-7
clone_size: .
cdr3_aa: CASSRTSGGTSYEQYF
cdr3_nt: TGTGCCAGCAGCCGGACTAGCGGGGGGACGAGCTACGAGCAGTACTTC

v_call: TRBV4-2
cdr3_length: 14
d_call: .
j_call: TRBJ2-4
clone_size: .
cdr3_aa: CASSPRAIGDIQYF
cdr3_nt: TGTGCCAGCAGCCCTAGGGCAATCGGAGACATTCAGTACTTC

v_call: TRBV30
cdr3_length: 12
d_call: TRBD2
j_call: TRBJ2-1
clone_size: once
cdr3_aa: CAWSLSGGMRFF
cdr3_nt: TGTGCCTGGAGTCTCTCGGGGGGGATGAGGTTCTTC

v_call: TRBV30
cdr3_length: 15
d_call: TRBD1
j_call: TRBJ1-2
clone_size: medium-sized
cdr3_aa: CAWTQRAGGIYGYTF
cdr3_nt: TGTGCCTGGACCCAAAGGGCAGGGGGTATCTATGGCTACACCTTC

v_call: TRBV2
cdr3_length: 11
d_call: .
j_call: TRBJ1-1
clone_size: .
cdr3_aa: CASSFRALAFF
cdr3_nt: TGTGCCAGCAGTTTTCGAGCTCTTGCTTTCTTT

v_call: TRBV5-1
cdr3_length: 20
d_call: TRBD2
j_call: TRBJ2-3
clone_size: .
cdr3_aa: CASSDPRLVLAGGRTDTQYF
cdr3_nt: TGCGCCAGCAGCGATCCCCGGCTGGTACTAGCGGGAGGGCGCACAGATACGCAGTATTTT

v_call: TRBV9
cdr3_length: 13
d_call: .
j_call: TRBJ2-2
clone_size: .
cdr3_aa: CASSETGTGELFF
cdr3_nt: TGTGCCAGCAGCGAAACGGGAACCGGGGAGCTGTTTTTT

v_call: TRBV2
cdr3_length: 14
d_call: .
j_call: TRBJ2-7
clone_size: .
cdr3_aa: CASNPTNQGSEQYF
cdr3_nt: TGTGCCAGCAACCCAACTAATCAAGGGTCCGAGCAGTACTTC

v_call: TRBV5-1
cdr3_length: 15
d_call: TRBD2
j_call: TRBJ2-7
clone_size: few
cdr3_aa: CASSLIPSGTYEQYF
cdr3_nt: TGCGCCAGCAGCTTGATTCCTAGCGGCACCTACGAGCAGTACTTC

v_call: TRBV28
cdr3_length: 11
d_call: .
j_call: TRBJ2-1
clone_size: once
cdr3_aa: CASSIGREQFF
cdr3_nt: TGTGCCAGCAGCATCGGAAGGGAGCAGTTCTTC

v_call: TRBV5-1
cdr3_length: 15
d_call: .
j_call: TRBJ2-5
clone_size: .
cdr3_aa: CASSLARRDGETQYF
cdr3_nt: TGCGCCAGCAGCTTGGCCAGGAGGGATGGGGAGACCCAGTACTTC